Included here is one TCR beta chain sequence, with context. The target of this receptor is not known. No per-base quality is available; no much larger clone lies one base away. These data come from a study of T cell repertoires in cytomegalovirus infection (dated by TCRdb to about 2019). Turning to the overall study: Donor HLA type was relevant to the analysis, because carriage of CMV infection together with the matching HLA type was indicated by public TCR beta signatures.

Results the study describes overall, beyond this receptor: In both this cohort and an independent cohort of 350 or so donors, the cumulative frequency of public TCR beta family members distinguished carriers of CMV infection plus the relevant HLA type. The ex vivo response was dominated by HLA-C-restricted CMV-specific TCR beta clonotypes, and the single most frequent clonotype in two of eight donors was supplied by these HLA-C-restricted clonotypes.

Sequenced on an Illumina HiSeq 1500. TCRdb reprocessed the public reads (quality trimming at Q25 with fastp, clone calling with MiXCR) and kept in-frame beta chains. Every CDR3 protein is listed once, alongside the most common genes and DNA of its rows. The sample data list about 460,000 distinct CDR3 sequences, and around 10% of these were observed just once. The ten largest clones take up roughly a tenth of the sample. The TCR comes from a human donor in good health (CMV status not recorded). Some clones in this sample may be carry-over from other donors' samples. The sample taken for sequencing was PBMCs.

The DNA reads as follows: TGTGCCAGCAGTTTAATCAGGGGGCATGAGACCCAGTACTTC. Its protein product is CASSLIRGHETQYF. Recombination connected TRBV28 to TRBJ2-5; the central 8 bases match TRBD1. Unmatched junction bases come to 4, with V trimmed by 2 bases and J by 5 bases. Spanning cysteine to phenylalanine, the CDR3 consists of 14 amino acids. The retained sequence is limited to the CDR3, 42 bases, with the frame set at the first base. The CDR1 and CDR2 encoded by the germline V gene are MDHEN and SYDVKM.